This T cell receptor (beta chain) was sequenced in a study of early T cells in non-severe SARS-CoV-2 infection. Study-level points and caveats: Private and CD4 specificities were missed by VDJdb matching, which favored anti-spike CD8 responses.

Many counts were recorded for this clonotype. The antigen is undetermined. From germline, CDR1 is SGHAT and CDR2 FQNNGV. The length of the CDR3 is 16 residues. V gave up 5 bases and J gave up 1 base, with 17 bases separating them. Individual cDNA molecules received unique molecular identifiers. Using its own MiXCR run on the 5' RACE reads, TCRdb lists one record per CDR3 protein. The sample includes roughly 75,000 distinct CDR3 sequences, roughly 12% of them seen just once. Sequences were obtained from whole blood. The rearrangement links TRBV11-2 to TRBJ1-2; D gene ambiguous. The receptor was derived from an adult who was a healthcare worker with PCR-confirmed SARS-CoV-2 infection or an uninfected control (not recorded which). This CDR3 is CASSVLRAGGNYGYTF. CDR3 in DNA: TGTGCCAGCAGCGTACTCCGGGCCGGTGGTAACTATGGCTACACCTTC.